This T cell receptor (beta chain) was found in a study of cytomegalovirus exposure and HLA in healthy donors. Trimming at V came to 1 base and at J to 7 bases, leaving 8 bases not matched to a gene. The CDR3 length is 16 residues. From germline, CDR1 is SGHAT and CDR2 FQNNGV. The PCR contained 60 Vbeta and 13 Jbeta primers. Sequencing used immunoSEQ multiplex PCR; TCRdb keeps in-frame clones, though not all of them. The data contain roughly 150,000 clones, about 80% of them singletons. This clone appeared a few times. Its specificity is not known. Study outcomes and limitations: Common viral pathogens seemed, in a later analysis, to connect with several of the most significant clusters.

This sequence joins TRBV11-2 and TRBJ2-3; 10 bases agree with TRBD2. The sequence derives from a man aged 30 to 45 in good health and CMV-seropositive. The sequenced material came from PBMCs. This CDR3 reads CASSLAQAGGRNTQYF. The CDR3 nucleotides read TGTGCCAGCAGCTTAGCCCAAGCGGGAGGGCGGAATACGCAGTATTTT.